Detailed here is one T cell receptor beta chain. This specimen belongs to a study of blood T cell repertoires in COVID-19. Study context: Researchers got acute and convalescent COVID-19 samples from the United States, Italy and Spain. T cells, B-cell-depleted T cells, or PBMCs provided the cDNA or gDNA that served as material.

In the original workflow: Reference gene primer amplification gave estimated nucleated cell counts. Profiling relied on immunoSEQ multiplex PCR, and the TCRdb table lists in-frame clones only, not all of them. The D gene and trimming were derived from the DNA, and the V and J assignments and clone size from that table. The sample has around 13,000 clones; 88% are singletons. Germline values: CDR1 SGHRS, CDR2 YFSETQ. CDR3 length: 17 amino acids. The ends lost 3 bases at V and 1 base at J; junction bases unmatched: 9. Sequenced material: peripheral blood. This chain joins TRBV5-1 and TRBJ2-5; 10 bases are shared with TRBD2. The source of this sequence is a human donor in a cohort sampled during active COVID-19. CDR3 nucleotides: TGCGCCAGCAGCTCCGTACTAGCGGGACTCACCCAAGAGACCCAGTACTTC. As protein: CASSSVLAGLTQETQYF.